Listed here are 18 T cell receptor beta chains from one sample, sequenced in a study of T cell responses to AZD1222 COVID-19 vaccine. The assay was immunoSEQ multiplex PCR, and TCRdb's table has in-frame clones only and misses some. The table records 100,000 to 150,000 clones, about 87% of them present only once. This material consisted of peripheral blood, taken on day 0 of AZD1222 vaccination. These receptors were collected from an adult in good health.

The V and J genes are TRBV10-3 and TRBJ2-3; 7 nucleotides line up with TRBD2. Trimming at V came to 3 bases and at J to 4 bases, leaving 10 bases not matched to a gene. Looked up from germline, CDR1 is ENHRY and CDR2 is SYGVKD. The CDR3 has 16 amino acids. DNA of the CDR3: TGTGCCATCAGTGACCTGACGGCGCGGGAGTCAGATACGCAGTATTTT. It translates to CAISDLTARESDTQYF.

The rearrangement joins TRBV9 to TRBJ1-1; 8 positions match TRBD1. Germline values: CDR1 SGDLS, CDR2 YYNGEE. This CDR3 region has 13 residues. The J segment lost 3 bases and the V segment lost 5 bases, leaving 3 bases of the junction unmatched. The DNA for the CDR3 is TGTGCCAGCAGGAAGACAGGGGACACTGAAGCTTTCTTT. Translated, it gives CASRKTGDTEAFF.

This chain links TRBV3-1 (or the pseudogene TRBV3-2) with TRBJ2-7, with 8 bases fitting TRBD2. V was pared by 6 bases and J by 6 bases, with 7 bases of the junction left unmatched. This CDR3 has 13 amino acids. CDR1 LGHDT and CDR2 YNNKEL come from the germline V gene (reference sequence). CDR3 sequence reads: CASRGGLESEQYF. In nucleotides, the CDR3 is TGTGCCAGCAGAGGGGGACTAGAGTCCGAGCAGTACTTC.

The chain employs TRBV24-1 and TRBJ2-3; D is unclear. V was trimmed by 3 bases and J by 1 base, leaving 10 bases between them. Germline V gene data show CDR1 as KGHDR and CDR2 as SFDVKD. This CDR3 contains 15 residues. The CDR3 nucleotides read TGTGCCACCAGTGATCCCAACGCAGGCACAGATACGCAGTATTTT. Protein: CATSDPNAGTDTQYF.

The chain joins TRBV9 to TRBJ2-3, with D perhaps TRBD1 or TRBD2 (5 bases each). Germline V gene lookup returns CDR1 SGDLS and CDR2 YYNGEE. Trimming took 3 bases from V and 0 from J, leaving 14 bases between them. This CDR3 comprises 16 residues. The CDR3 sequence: CASSGGPGASTDTQYF. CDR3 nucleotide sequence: TGTGCCAGCAGCGGGGGCCCCGGGGCTAGCACAGATACGCAGTATTTT.

CDR3 in amino acids: CASSTARQGEKLFF. CDR3 bases: TGTGCCAGCAGTACGGCCCGACAGGGAGAAAAACTGTTTTTT. J is TRBJ1-4 and V is TRBV28, with TRBD1 identical over 7 bases. The germline V gene encodes CDR1 MDHEN and CDR2 SYDVKM. The CDR3 sequence is 14 residues long. V lost 5 bases to trimming and J lost 8 bases; unmatched junction nucleotides: 8.

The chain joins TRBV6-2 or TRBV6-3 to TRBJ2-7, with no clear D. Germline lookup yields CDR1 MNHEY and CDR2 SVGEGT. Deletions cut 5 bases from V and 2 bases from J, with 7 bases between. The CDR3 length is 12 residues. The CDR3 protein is CASSPVPYEQYF. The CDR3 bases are TGTGCCAGCAGTCCGGTACCCTACGAGCAGTACTTC.

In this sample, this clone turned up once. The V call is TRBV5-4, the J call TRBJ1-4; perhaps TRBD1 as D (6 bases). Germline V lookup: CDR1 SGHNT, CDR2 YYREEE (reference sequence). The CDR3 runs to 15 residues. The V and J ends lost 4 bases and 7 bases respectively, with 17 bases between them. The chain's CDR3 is CASSDRQAAREKLFF. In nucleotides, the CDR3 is TGTGCCAGCAGCGACCGACAGGCCGCTCGTGAAAAACTGTTTTTT.

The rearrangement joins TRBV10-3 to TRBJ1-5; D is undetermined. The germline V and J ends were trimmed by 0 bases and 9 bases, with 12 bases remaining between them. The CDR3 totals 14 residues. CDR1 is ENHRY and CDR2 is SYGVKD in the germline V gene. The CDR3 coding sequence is TGTGCCATCAGTGAGTCAACGGTCCAGTCGCCCCAGCATTTT. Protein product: CAISESTVQSPQHF.

The CDR3 sequence: CATSALDRVGTEAFF. CDR3 coding DNA: TGTGCCACCAGTGCCCTGGACAGGGTTGGTACTGAAGCTTTCTTT. The gene calls are TRBV24-1 and TRBJ1-1; 8 bases agree with TRBD1. The trim removed 5 bases at V and 5 bases at J, leaving 9 bases unmatched. The length of the CDR3 is 15 residues. Germline loops: CDR1 KGHDR, CDR2 SFDVKD.

For the CDR3, the DNA is TGTGCCAGCAGCTTGGACAGGAAAAACATTCAGTACTTC. It translates to CASSLDRKNIQYF. The chain joins TRBV11-3 to TRBJ2-4, with 7 bases identical to TRBD1. The junction had 0 bases not matched to a gene; V was cut back by 3 bases and J by 4 bases. The CDR3 runs to 13 residues. Germline CDR1 and CDR2: SGHNT and YENEEA. Full variable domain (missing parts from reference TRBV11-3 and TRBJ2-4): EAGVVQSPRYKIIEKKQPVAFWCNPISGHNTLYWYLQNLGQGPELLIRYENEEAVDDSQLPKDRFSAERLKGVDSTLKIQPAELGDSAVYLCASSLDRKNIQYFGAGTRLSVL.

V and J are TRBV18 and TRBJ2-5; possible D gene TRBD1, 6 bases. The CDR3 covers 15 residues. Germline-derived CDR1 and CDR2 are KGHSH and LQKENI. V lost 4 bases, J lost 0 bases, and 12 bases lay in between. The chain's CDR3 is CASSLSDRNQETQYF. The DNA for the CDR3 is TGTGCCAGCTCACTTTCCGACAGGAACCAAGAGACCCAGTACTTC. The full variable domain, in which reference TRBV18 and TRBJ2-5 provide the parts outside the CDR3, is NAGVMQNPRHLVRRRGQEARLRCSPMKGHSHVYWYRQLPEEGLKFMVYLQKENIIDESGMPKERFSAEFPKEGPSILRIQQVVRGDSAAYFCASSLSDRNQETQYFGPGTRLLVL.

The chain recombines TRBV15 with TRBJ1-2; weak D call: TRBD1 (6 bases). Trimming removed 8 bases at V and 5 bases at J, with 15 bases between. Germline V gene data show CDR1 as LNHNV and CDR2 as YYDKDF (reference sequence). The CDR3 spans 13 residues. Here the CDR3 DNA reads TGTGCCACCTTCGAGGACAGCACTTATGGCTACACCTTC. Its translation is CATFEDSTYGYTF.

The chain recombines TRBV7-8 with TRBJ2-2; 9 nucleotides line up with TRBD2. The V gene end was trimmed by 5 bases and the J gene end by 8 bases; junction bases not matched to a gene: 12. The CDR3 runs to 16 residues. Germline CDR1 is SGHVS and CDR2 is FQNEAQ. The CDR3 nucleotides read TGTGCCAGCAGCCAGGGCGGGAGGGCCCTCGGAGGGGAGCTGTTTTTT. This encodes CASSQGGRALGGELFF.

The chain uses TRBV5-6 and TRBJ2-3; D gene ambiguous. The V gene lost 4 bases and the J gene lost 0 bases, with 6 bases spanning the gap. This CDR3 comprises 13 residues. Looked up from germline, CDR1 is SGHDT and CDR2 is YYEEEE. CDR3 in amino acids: CASSTQSTDTQYF. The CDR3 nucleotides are TGTGCCAGCAGCACCCAGAGCACAGATACGCAGTATTTT. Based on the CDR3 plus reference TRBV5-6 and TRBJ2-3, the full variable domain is DAGVTQSPTHLIKTRGQQVTLRCSPKSGHDTVSWYQQALGQGPQFIFQYYEEEERQRGNFPDRFSGHQFPNYSSELNVNALLLGDSALYLCASSTQSTDTQYFGPGTRLTVL.

For the CDR3, the DNA is TGTGCCAGCGGACAGGGTTATGGCTACACCTTC. It encodes CASGQGYGYTF. The chain uses TRBV12-3 or TRBV12-4 and TRBJ1-2, with TRBD1 matching over 8 bases. The junction had 1 base not matched to a gene; V was cut back by 8 bases and J by 5 bases. The CDR3 extends over 11 amino acids.

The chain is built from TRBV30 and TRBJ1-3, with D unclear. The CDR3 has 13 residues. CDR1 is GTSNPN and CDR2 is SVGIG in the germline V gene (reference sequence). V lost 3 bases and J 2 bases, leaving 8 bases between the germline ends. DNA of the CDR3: TGTGCCTGGAGGTACGGTGCTGGAAACACCATATATTTT. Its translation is CAWRYGAGNTIYF. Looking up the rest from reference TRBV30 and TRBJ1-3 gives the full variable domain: SQTIHQWPATLVQPVGSPLSLECTVEGTSNPNLYWYRQAAGRGLQLLFYSVGIGQISSEVPQNLSASRPQDRQFILSSKKLLLSDSGFYLCAWRYGAGNTIYFGEGSWLTVV.

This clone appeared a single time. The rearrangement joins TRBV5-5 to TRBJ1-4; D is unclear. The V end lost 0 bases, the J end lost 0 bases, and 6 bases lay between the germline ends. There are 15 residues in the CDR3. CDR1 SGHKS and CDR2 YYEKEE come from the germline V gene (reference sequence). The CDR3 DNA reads TGTGCCAGCAGCTTGGTCCGCTCAACTAATGAAAAACTGTTTTTT. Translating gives CASSLVRSTNEKLFF.